A single sample gave rise to the 32 T cell receptor beta chains below, sequenced in a study of blood T cell repertoires in COVID-19. TCRdb keeps only in-frame clones here, not all; method: immunoSEQ multiplex PCR. Of about 140,000 clones listed, roughly 83% were seen once; the top ten hold approximately 5.3%. Sequencing was done on a sample of PBMCs or T cells enriched from blood (not recorded which). Receptors originate from a man aged 70-80 years who had been exposed to COVID-19.

This chain links TRBV5-1 with TRBJ2-5; 8 bases map to TRBD1. This CDR3 comprises 16 residues. The junction had 4 bases not matched to a gene; V was cut back by 0 bases and J by 0 bases. Germline CDR1 reads SGHRS; CDR2 reads YFSETQ. CDR3 nucleotides: TGCGCCAGCAGCTTGGCCTCAGGGGGCTACCAAGAGACCCAGTACTTC. Translating gives CASSLASGGYQETQYF.

Written as DNA, the CDR3 is TGTGCCAGCAGCCCTTTAGGCGGGAGAAGGACAGATACGCAGTATTTT. Translating it yields CASSPLGGRRTDTQYF. The chain carries TRBV14 and TRBJ2-3; 7 bases map to TRBD2. CDR1 SGHDN and CDR2 FVKESK come from the germline V gene. The ends lost 4 bases at V and 3 bases at J; junction bases unmatched: 10. This CDR3 is 16 amino acids long.

V and J are TRBV19 and TRBJ1-1, with 9 positions matching TRBD1. V lost 5 bases and J lost 6; bases outside the gene matches: 10. CDR1 LNHDA and CDR2 SQIVND come from the germline V gene (reference sequence). This CDR3 region has 15 residues. The CDR3 DNA reads as TGTGCCAGTAGTTCACCCGGGACAGGGTTTGCTGAAGCTTTCTTT. It yields the protein CASSSPGTGFAEAFF.

The V and J genes are TRBV5-5 and TRBJ2-7; 10 nucleotides agree with TRBD1. V lost 3 bases, J lost 1 base, and 1 base stayed unmatched. CDR3 size: 14 residues. Germline V CDR1 and CDR2: SGHKS, YYEKEE (reference sequence). In DNA form, the CDR3 reads TGTGCCAGCAGCTGGGGACAGGGGTCCTACGAGCAGTACTTC. It translates to CASSWGQGSYEQYF.

The V and J genes are TRBV30 and TRBJ2-2, with D possibly being TRBD1 (5 bases). The V gene lost 0 bases and the J gene lost 0 bases, with 11 bases spanning the gap. Germline V gene sequence: CDR1 GTSNPN, CDR2 SVGIG (reference sequence). CDR3 size: 16 residues. CDR3 amino acids: CAWSVSVRANTGELFF. In DNA, the CDR3 is TGTGCCTGGAGTGTCTCGGTCAGGGCGAACACCGGGGAGCTGTTTTTT. Drawing the rest from reference TRBV30 and TRBJ2-2, the complete variable domain is SQTIHQWPATLVQPVGSPLSLECTVEGTSNPNLYWYRQAAGRGLQLLFYSVGIGQISSEVPQNLSASRPQDRQFILSSKKLLLSDSGFYLCAWSVSVRANTGELFFGEGSRLTVL.

V usage is TRBV29-1 and J usage is TRBJ1-4; D unresolved. The V end was cut by 4 bases, the J end by 8 bases, with 11 bases between. The CDR3 consists of 12 residues. Germline values: CDR1 SQVTM, CDR2 ANQGSEA. CDR3 in amino acids: CSVAGAEEKLFF. CDR3 in DNA: TGCAGCGTTGCTGGAGCTGAAGAAAAACTGTTTTTT.

The J gene is TRBJ2-1, the V gene TRBV5-5; TRBD2 matches at 10 bases. Germline CDR1 reads SGHKS; CDR2 reads YYEKEE (reference sequence). CDR3 length equals 17 residues. V shed 1 base, J shed 5 bases, and the junction held 9 bases outside the gene matches. CDR3 amino acids: CASSLPPLAGMNNEQFF. CDR3 coding DNA: TGTGCCAGCAGCTTGCCCCCACTAGCGGGAATGAACAATGAGCAGTTCTTC.

This chain links TRBV19 with TRBJ2-7; possible D gene TRBD1, 5 bases. V lost 6 bases and J 2 bases, leaving 17 bases between the germline ends. Germline V lookup: CDR1 LNHDA, CDR2 SQIVND (reference sequence). CDR3 length: 15 residues. This CDR3 reads CASRVGQGGPYEQYF. The CDR3 DNA follows: TGTGCCAGTAGAGTTGGTCAGGGTGGCCCCTACGAGCAGTACTTC.

CDR3 region: CASNNRVGDGYTF. In nucleotides, the CDR3 is TGTGCCAGCAACAACCGGGTCGGGGATGGCTACACCTTC. The chain recombines TRBV12-3 or TRBV12-4 with TRBJ1-2; D gene uncertain. The CDR3 is 13 amino acids. Trimming stripped 7 bases from V and 6 bases from J, with 15 bases between.

In DNA, the CDR3 is TGTGCCACCAGTGATTCTACAGCATCGGGCTACACCTTC. Its translation: CATSDSTASGYTF. The V gene is TRBV24-1, the J gene TRBJ1-2; D is uncertain. CDR1 is KGHDR, CDR2 SFDVKD, per germline. The CDR3 has 13 amino acids. V was trimmed by 2 bases and J by 8 bases, leaving 11 bases between them.

This clone was detected only a few times. In the same sample, other DNA sequences code for this CDR3. This chain joins TRBV10-3 and TRBJ1-2; 7 bases align to TRBD1. Trimming took 2 bases from V and 8 from J; bases not matched to a gene: 8. Germline V gene sequence: CDR1 ENHRY, CDR2 SYGVKD. The CDR3 extends over 14 amino acids. CDR3 residues: CAISERDSRSGYTF. The CDR3 DNA follows: TGTGCCATCAGTGAGCGGGACAGTAGGAGCGGCTACACCTTC.

This chain joins TRBV9 and TRBJ2-5; tentatively, D is TRBD2 (5 bases). The V and J ends lost 2 bases and 5 bases respectively, with 16 bases between them. Germline-derived CDR1 and CDR2 are SGDLS and YYNGEE. This CDR3 has 15 residues. The CDR3 DNA sequence: TGTGCCAGCAGCGTTTTTCTTGACGGCGGGGAGACCCAGTACTTC. It codes for CASSVFLDGGETQYF.

The count of this clone is one. This rearrangement joins TRBV25-1 to TRBJ2-2; 9 bases are shared with TRBD1. With 5 bases clipped from V and 6 bases from J, the junction kept 1 base outside the gene matches. There are 13 residues in the CDR3. The V gene's germline CDR1 is MGHDK and CDR2 SYGVNS. The CDR3 region is CASSTGGPGELFF. The CDR3 nucleotides read TGTGCCAGCAGTACAGGGGGCCCCGGGGAGCTGTTTTTT. Combining the CDR3 with reference TRBV25-1 and TRBJ2-2 gives the whole variable domain EADIYQTPRYLVIGTGKKITLECSQTMGHDKMYWYQQDPGMELHLIHYSYGVNSTEKGDLSSESTVSRIRTEHFPLTLESARPSHTSQYLCASSTGGPGELFFGEGSRLTVL.

The chain is built from TRBV30 and TRBJ1-5; TRBD1 matches at 11 bases. The ends lost 6 bases at V and 6 bases at J; junction bases unmatched: 7. The CDR3 is 14 residues long. The germline V gene encodes CDR1 GTSNPN and CDR2 SVGIG (reference sequence). The CDR3 loop reads CACRTGGGSQPQHF. For the CDR3, the DNA is TGTGCCTGCAGGACAGGGGGCGGTAGTCAGCCCCAGCATTTT.

V gene TRBV5-1 combines with J gene TRBJ1-6, with 11 bases identical to TRBD1. Germline loops: CDR1 SGHRS, CDR2 YFSETQ. The CDR3 length is 15 residues. Trimming removed 3 bases from V and 7 bases from J; junction bases left unmatched: 3. This CDR3 is CASSSWTGGNSPLHF. The CDR3, as DNA: TGCGCCAGCAGCTCTTGGACAGGGGGCAATTCACCCCTCCACTTT.

V gene TRBV5-1 combines with J gene TRBJ1-1; D is possibly TRBD1 (6 bases). The CDR3 loop spans 15 amino acids. V lost 4 bases, J lost 5 bases, and 18 bases lay in between. CDR1 and CDR2 (germline): SGHRS, YFSETQ. For the CDR3, the DNA is TGCGCCAGCAGCCCCTCGCAGGGGTCCACGACTGAAGCTTTCTTT. It specifies CASSPSQGSTTEAFF.

The V gene is TRBV7-2, the J gene TRBJ1-5; tentative D call: TRBD1 (6 bases). The CDR3 has 14 amino acids. Trimming took 4 bases from V and 4 from J, leaving 11 bases between them. The germline CDR1 and CDR2 sequences are SGHTA and FQGNSA. The CDR3 spells CASSSRDTNQPQHF. The CDR3 DNA sequence: TGTGCCAGCAGCTCCCGGGACACGAATCAGCCCCAGCATTTT.

This clone is a singleton in its sample. The J gene is TRBJ1-2, the V gene TRBV30; no firm D call. The CDR3 contains 13 residues. Germline CDR1 is GTSNPN and CDR2 is SVGIG (reference sequence). V lost 0 bases, J lost 8 bases, and 13 bases lay in between. The DNA for the CDR3 is TGTGCCTGGAGTGTAAACATCAGGTTCGGCTACACCTTC. Residues: CAWSVNIRFGYTF.

This clone has more than one count but fewer than ten. This chain uses TRBV5-4 with TRBJ2-3; D gene ambiguous. The CDR3 length is 15 residues. The germline V gene encodes CDR1 SGHNT and CDR2 YYREEE (reference sequence). V was pared by 2 bases and J by 4 bases, with 14 bases between. CDR3 loop: CASSFDSRSADTQYF. For the CDR3, the DNA is TGTGCCAGCAGCTTCGACTCCCGGAGCGCAGATACGCAGTATTTT.

The gene calls are TRBV7-3 and TRBJ2-7, with a weak D call TRBD2 (6 bases). CDR1 SGHTA and CDR2 FQGTGA come from the germline V gene. The length of the CDR3 is 15 residues. The V end lost 2 bases, the J end lost 1 base, and 12 bases lay between the germline ends. CDR3 nucleotides: TGTGCCAGCAGCTTATCTCGGGAGAAATCCTACGAGCAGTACTTC. It specifies CASSLSREKSYEQYF.

The chain is built from TRBV12-3 or TRBV12-4 and TRBJ2-7; D remains ambiguous. V gave up 4 bases and J gave up 7 bases, with 8 bases separating them. This CDR3 is built from 11 residues. CDR3 protein: CASSSLWEQYF. DNA for the CDR3: TGTGCCAGCAGTTCACTCTGGGAGCAGTACTTC.

The V call is TRBV9, the J call TRBJ2-1; 10 positions match TRBD2. The V gene's germline CDR1 is SGDLS and CDR2 YYNGEE. The junction had 13 bases not matched to a gene; V was cut back by 2 bases and J by 8 bases. This CDR3 comprises 17 residues. DNA for the CDR3: TGTGCCAGCAGCGTGCGGTCAACGAGGACTAGCGGACATGAGCAGTTCTTC. Its translation: CASSVRSTRTSGHEQFF.

As DNA, the CDR3 is TGTGCCAGCAGGCGGGACAGGGAAAGCTCCTACGAGCAGTACTTC. Residues: CASRRDRESSYEQYF. V usage is TRBV6-5 and J usage is TRBJ2-7; TRBD1 agrees at 9 bases. CDR3 length equals 15 residues. Trimming took 6 bases from V and 0 from J; bases not matched to a gene: 6. In germline, CDR1 is MNHEY, CDR2 SVGAGI.

This sequence joins TRBV11-3 and TRBJ2-7; D ambiguous. The germline CDR1 and CDR2 sequences are SGHNT and YENEEA. V was clipped by 3 bases and J by 0 bases, with 9 bases between them. CDR3 length: 14 residues. CDR3 nucleotide sequence: TGTGCCAGCAGCTTGGGCGCCGGCTCCTACGAGCAGTACTTC. This encodes CASSLGAGSYEQYF.

This clone was seen just once. The chain links TRBV27 to TRBJ2-7, with D possibly TRBD1 on 6 matching bases. Per germline, CDR1 MNHEY and CDR2 SMNVEV (reference sequence). V was shortened by 3 bases and J by 2 bases, with 14 bases between the two germline ends. This CDR3 spans 15 amino acids. The CDR3 DNA is TGTGCCAGCAGTTTCCAGGGGACCTTCACCTACGAGCAGTACTTC. Amino acids: CASSFQGTFTYEQYF.

The gene calls are TRBV3-1 (or the pseudogene TRBV3-2) and TRBJ1-1; TRBD1 matches 7 bases. The junction had 9 bases not matched to a gene; V was cut back by 3 bases and J by 2 bases. The CDR3 runs 16 residues. Germline V CDR1 and CDR2: LGHDT, YNNKEL (reference sequence). In nucleotides, the CDR3 is TGTGCCAGCAGCCAGTCCGGGACAGCGCTAAACACTGAAGCTTTCTTT. Translation gives CASSQSGTALNTEAFF.

CDR3 sequence reads: CASSNGGGNEQYF. DNA of the CDR3: TGCGCCAGCAGCAATGGAGGTGGGAACGAGCAGTACTTC. The J gene is TRBJ2-7, the V gene TRBV10-1; the D gene is possibly TRBD2 (5 bases). Germline V gene lookup returns CDR1 WNHNN and CDR2 SYGVQD (reference sequence). The CDR3 spans 13 residues. V dropped 6 bases and J dropped 5 bases, with 14 bases sitting between them.

This chain joins TRBV30 and TRBJ1-2; 7 nucleotides line up with TRBD1. The CDR3 length is 13 residues. V lost 0 bases to trimming and J lost 8 bases; unmatched junction nucleotides: 6. CDR1 and CDR2 (germline): GTSNPN, SVGIG (reference sequence). CDR3 nucleotide sequence: TGTGCCTGGAGTGTACAGGGGATCTCCGGCTACACCTTC. Its protein product is CAWSVQGISGYTF.

The chain has TRBV5-4 and TRBJ2-7; the match to TRBD1 covers 10 bases. Germline CDR1 reads SGHNT; CDR2 reads YYREEE (reference sequence). The CDR3 loop spans 16 amino acids. V dropped 0 bases and J dropped 2; count of bases not matched to a gene: 5. DNA of the CDR3: TGTGCCAGCAGCTTGGTTACCGGGACAGGGGCCTACGAGCAGTACTTC. Protein sequence: CASSLVTGTGAYEQYF.

This clone has a handful of counts. This chain uses TRBV28 with TRBJ1-5; 7 bases fit TRBD1. Germline V gene lookup returns CDR1 MDHEN and CDR2 SYDVKM. V gave up 6 bases and J gave up 2 bases; unmatched junction bases: 4. This CDR3 spans 14 amino acids. The CDR3 sequence is CASRMTGRNQPQHF. DNA of the CDR3: TGTGCCAGCAGGATGACAGGGCGCAATCAGCCCCAGCATTTT. The variable domain in full, completed from reference TRBV28 and TRBJ1-5, reads DVKVTQSSRYLVKRTGEKVFLECVQDMDHENMFWYRQDPGLGLRLIYFSYDVKMKEKGDIPEGYSVSREKKERFSLILESASTNQTSMYLCASRMTGRNQPQHFGDGTRLSIL.

V and J are TRBV28 and TRBJ1-1; D is undetermined. The CDR3 spans 12 residues. Germline V lookup: CDR1 MDHEN, CDR2 SYDVKM. Trimming took 2 bases from V and 8 from J, leaving 9 bases between them. CDR3 in amino acids: CASSLKTTEAFF. The CDR3 coding sequence is TGTGCCAGCAGTTTAAAGACAACCGAAGCTTTCTTT.

The chain carries TRBV4-1 and TRBJ1-5; unclear D gene. Germline CDR1 and CDR2: MGHRA and YSYEKL. The V end was cut by 1 base, the J end by 0 bases, with 10 bases between. CDR3 size: 16 residues. CDR3 region: CASSQAAGISNQPQHF. The CDR3 nucleotides are TGCGCCAGCAGCCAAGCGGCAGGTATTAGCAATCAGCCCCAGCATTTT.